This entry describes one TCR beta chain. V was cut by 4 bases and J by 7 bases, with 17 bases left in between. The CDR3 totals 14 residues. Per the germline V gene, CDR1 is SGHDT and CDR2 is YYEEEE. Sequencing used immunoSEQ multiplex PCR; TCRdb keeps in-frame clones, though not all of them. The sample lists approximately 57,000 clones, around 55% seen once, with 20% in the top ten. These data originate in a study of cytotoxic CD8 clonotypes in ibrutinib-treated CLL. Overall study context: Some 10 relapsed/refractory, over 14 treatment-naive; around 18 IGHV unmutated.

This sequence joins TRBV5-6 and TRBJ1-2, with D unresolved. The specimen was PBMCs, collected after 24 months of ibrutinib treatment. This receptor was identified in a human donor with chronic lymphocytic leukemia. CDR3 nucleotides: TGTGCCAGCAGCCCGGGGAGGACGTATGGTGGCTACACCTTC. Protein product: CASSPGRTYGGYTF.